The 12 T cell receptor beta chains in this list originate from one sample, sequenced in a study of Tregs in tolerant kidney transplant recipients. Profiling relied on immunoSEQ multiplex PCR, and the TCRdb table lists in-frame clones only, not all of them. Recorded for this sample: roughly 48,000 clones. The material sequenced was CD4+ T cells from blood, taken before the transplant. Receptor source: a human donor who received a combined kidney and bone marrow transplant.

About this clone itself: Sequencing ends 3 residues short of the CDR3 end; the germline J gene provides the rest. This chain uses TRBV5-1 with TRBJ2-3; TRBD1 matches 7 bases. V lost 0 bases, J lost 2 bases, and 6 bases stayed unmatched. This CDR3 is built from 16 residues. CDR1 is SGHRS and CDR2 is YFSETQ in the germline V gene. The CDR3 sequence is CASSLAPQGDTDTQYF. CDR3 DNA (partial): TGCGCCAGCAGCTTGGCACCTCAGGGGGACACAGATACG.

Remarks on this clone: From the germline J gene comes the end of the CDR3, since the read stops 3 residues before it. The gene calls are TRBV29-1 and TRBJ2-1; 8 bases line up with TRBD1. This CDR3 comprises 14 residues. Germline CDR1 SQVTM, CDR2 ANQGSEA. J lost 5 bases, V lost 6 bases, and 9 bases had no gene match. CDR3 residues: CSVRPGTGDNEQFF. The sequenced part of the CDR3 DNA is TGCAGCGTGAGACCCGGGACAGGAGACAATGAG.

Turning to this clone: The read ends 3 residues early relative to the CDR3; the germline J gene fills the gap. The V call is TRBV5-1, the J call TRBJ2-3; tentatively, D is TRBD1 (5 bases). The CDR3 has 14 amino acids. CDR1 SGHRS and CDR2 YFSETQ come from the germline V gene. The V gene lost 6 bases and the J gene lost 0 bases, with 11 bases spanning the gap. Here the CDR3 reads CASTMDTSTDTQYF. The sequenced CDR3 bases are TGCGCCAGCACCATGGACACTAGCACAGATACG.

Of note for this clone: The read ends 3 residues early relative to the CDR3; the germline J gene fills the gap. The genes are TRBV20-1 and TRBJ2-3; 11 bases line up with TRBD2. Trimming at V came to 3 bases and at J to 3 bases, leaving 8 bases not matched to a gene. CDR1 DFQATT and CDR2 SNEGSKA come from the germline V gene (reference sequence). The CDR3 has 16 residues. This CDR3 is CSASVAGGPGTDTQYF. CDR3 DNA (partial): TGCAGTGCTAGCGTAGCGGGAGGGCCGGGGACAGATACG.

On this clone: Read sequence stops 3 residues before the CDR3 end, and the germline J gene provides the missing end. V gene TRBV7-3 combines with J gene TRBJ2-7, with 9 bases identical to TRBD2. V was pared by 5 bases and J by 3 bases, with 5 bases of the junction left unmatched. Per the germline V gene, CDR1 is SGHTA and CDR2 is FQGTGA. CDR3 length: 14 residues. CDR3 sequence: CASSKTSGHYEQYF. The CDR3 bases that were read are TGTGCCAGCAGCAAGACTAGCGGCCACTACGAG.

On this clone itself: The CDR3 extends 3 residues past the end of the read, so its final part is completed from the germline J gene. V is TRBV5-1 and J is TRBJ2-5; D is possibly TRBD2 (6 bases). The CDR3 is made up of 12 amino acids. Looked up from germline, CDR1 is SGHRS and CDR2 is YFSETQ. The V end was cut by 6 bases, the J end by 4 bases, with 10 bases between. The CDR3 spells CASKEGRETQYF. Partial CDR3 DNA: TGCGCCAGCAAGGAGGGCCGAGAGACC. Full variable domain (outside the CDR3, taken from reference TRBV5-1 and TRBJ2-5): KAGVTQTPRYLIKTRGQQVTLSCSPISGHRSVSWYQQTPGQGLQFLFEYFSETQRNKGNFPGRFSGRQFSNSRSEMNVSTLELGDSALYLCASKEGRETQYFGPGTRLLVL.

Concerning this clone itself: The sequenced fragment ends 3 residues before the CDR3 boundary, so the rest is inferred from the germline J gene. The chain uses TRBV30 and TRBJ2-4; a possible D gene is TRBD2 (6 bases). Germline CDR1 and CDR2: GTSNPN and SVGIG (reference sequence). The CDR3 totals 15 residues. Trimming pared 2 bases from V and 3 bases from J, leaving 14 bases between. The part of the CDR3 DNA that was read is TGTGCCTGGAGTATCGGGGGAGGAGGCAAAAACATT. It encodes CAWSIGGGGKNI. Given in full, the CDR3 is CAWSIGGGGKNIQYF.

Comments on this clone: The read terminates 3 residues ahead of where the CDR3 ends, so the germline J gene completes it. This rearrangement joins TRBV19 to TRBJ2-2; 8 bases align to TRBD1. The CDR3 totals 14 residues. Germline lookup yields CDR1 LNHDA and CDR2 SQIVND (reference sequence). J was trimmed by 4 bases and V by 5 bases; bases with no gene match: 3. CDR3 protein: CASSPTGGTGELFF. Partial CDR3 DNA: TGTGCCAGTAGTCCCACAGGGGGCACCGGGGAG.

On this clone itself: The observed sequence ends 3 residues before the CDR3 terminus, with the missing tail filled in from the germline J gene. The rearrangement links TRBV13 to TRBJ2-7; D is unclear. Germline V lookup: CDR1 PRHDT, CDR2 FYEKMQ (reference sequence). This CDR3 comprises 12 residues. Trimming shortened V by 5 bases and J by 0 bases, and 5 bases separated the two germline ends. CDR3 DNA, as far as it was read: TGTGCCAGCAGCGCCAGCTCCTACGAG. Translation: CASSASSYE. The whole CDR3 is CASSASSYEQYF. Supplemented by reference TRBV13 and TRBJ2-7, the full variable domain reads AAGVIQSPRHLIKEKRETATLKCYPIPRHDTVYWYQQGPGQDPQFLISFYEKMQSDKGSIPDRFSAQQFSDYHSELNMSSLELGDSALYFCASSASSYEQYFGPGTRLTVT.

To note about this clone: The read terminates 3 residues ahead of where the CDR3 ends, so the germline J gene completes it. The V call is TRBV5-1, the J call TRBJ1-4; possible D gene TRBD1, 5 bases. Germline lookup yields CDR1 SGHRS and CDR2 YFSETQ. Trimming took 4 bases from V and 4 from J, leaving 14 bases between them. This CDR3 has 15 amino acids. The CDR3 region is CASSGTGGSNEKLFF. CDR3 bases read: TGCGCCAGCAGCGGCACCGGGGGGAGTAATGAAAAA.

Concerning this clone itself: The read ends 3 residues early relative to the CDR3; the germline J gene fills the gap. The chain combines TRBV19 with TRBJ1-2; D is possibly TRBD1 (5 bases). V was cut by 3 bases and J by 2 bases, with 19 bases left in between. Germline V CDR1 and CDR2: LNHDA, SQIVND (reference sequence). This CDR3 comprises 17 residues. CDR3 amino acids: CASSILGGAGENYGYTF. CDR3 DNA (partial): TGTGCCAGTAGTATCCTAGGTGGGGCCGGCGAGAACTATGGC.

A remark on this clone: From the germline J gene comes the end of the CDR3, since the read stops 3 residues before it. The V and J genes are TRBV2 and TRBJ2-2; 7 bases match TRBD1. The V gene's germline CDR1 is SNHLY and CDR2 FYNNEI. CDR3 size: 16 residues. V shed 4 bases, J shed 0 bases, and the junction held 5 bases outside the gene matches. Incomplete CDR3 DNA: TGTGCCAGCAGTGGACAGGGATATTCGAACACCGGGGAG. Protein: CASSGQGYSNTGE. The whole CDR3 protein is CASSGQGYSNTGELFF. Full variable domain (outside the CDR3, taken from reference TRBV2 and TRBJ2-2): EPEVTQTPSHQVTQMGQEVILRCVPISNHLYFYWYRQILGQKVEFLVSFYNNEISEKSEIFDDQFSVERPDGSNFTLKIRSTKLEDSAMYFCASSGQGYSNTGELFFGEGSRLTVL.